This T cell receptor beta chain was sequenced in a study of a mutant IDH1 vaccine in newly diagnosed glioma. About the research overall: Radiotherapy alone preceded vaccination by 4-6 weeks; alternatively, vaccination started with temozolomide cycles.

This CDR3 spans 15 amino acids. V shed 4 bases and J shed 4 bases, with 16 bases lying between them. Germline V gives CDR1 LNHDA, CDR2 SQIVND (reference sequence). On this clone: Its antigen is not identified.

The time point: week 11, during vaccination. Vaccinated patients received 300 ug of mutant IDH1 20-mer peptide per dose, with topical imiquimod. Sequenced by immunoSEQ multiplex PCR; TCRdb stores in-frame clones only, minus some. The table includes under 150,000 clones, 80% detected once. V usage is TRBV19 and J usage is TRBJ1-1; D is unresolved. The sequence was collected from a man aged 35-49 years with glioma. Here the sequenced sample was PBMCs, taken from a glioma patient whose treatment included an IDH1 peptide vaccine. The CDR3 loop reads CASSTPGRLGTEAFF. The CDR3 DNA sequence: TGTGCCAGTAGTACGCCCGGAAGGTTGGGCACTGAAGCTTTCTTT.